The entry that follows covers one T cell receptor beta chain sequence. No antigen is known for it. The junction had 11 bases not matched to a gene; V was cut back by 6 bases and J by 5 bases. Germline CDR1 MNHNY, CDR2 SVGAGI (reference sequence). The CDR3 has 15 residues. The data are from a study of T cell clonotyping in hematopoietic cell transplantation. Whole-study results and caveats: No sorting was done, leaving CD4 and CD8 contributions mixed.

Sequencing was performed with immunoSEQ multiplex PCR; in TCRdb, only in-frame clones are kept and a portion is missing. The table records 5,000 to 6,000 clones, approximately 72% of them present only once. This TCR was sampled from a female patient between 50 and 60 years old who had an allogeneic stem cell transplant, so the T cells may come from the graft donor. Some clones in this sample may be carry-over from other donors' samples. This specimen was PBMCs, taken 100 days after allogeneic stem cell transplant. This chain joins TRBV6-6 and TRBJ2-3; 7 nucleotides line up with TRBD1. The CDR3 bases are TGTGCCAGCAGCCAACTTCCGGGACAGAGAGATACGCAGTATTTT. Its protein is CASSQLPGQRDTQYF.